This TCR beta chain is from a study of PD-1 blockade in mismatch repair-deficient tumors (dated by TCRdb to about 2017). About the full investigation: Between September 2013 and September 2016, the trial enrolled 86 consecutive patients with approximately 13 mismatch repair-deficient cancer types, every one of whom had been previously treated and was progressing. Deep sequencing of TCR CDR3 regions was used to track tumor-associated T cell clones in peripheral blood of patients responding to PD-1 blockade. Results and caveats for the whole study, not just this receptor: Clones residing in the tumor, which were often undetectable in blood before treatment, expanded quickly after pembrolizumab and then contracted, generally before radiologic responses.

To prepare the library, the immunoSEQ multiplex PCR assay was applied. TCRdb limited this immuneACCESS table to in-frame rearrangements with V and J called. A share of clones is missing; checked studies link under half to unresolved V genes, and the rest is unexplained. Within this sample are approximately 16,000 clones, with 84% of them counted one time only. The top ten hold 1.5% to 2% of the sample. V drops 6 bases and J drops 8 bases, leaving 10 bases in between. The CDR3 runs 12 amino acids, cysteine and phenylalanine included. Only the CDR3 part of the read is kept: 36 bases, read in frame from the first base. The germline V gene gives CDR1 as SGHTA and CDR2 as FQGNSA. Comment on this clone: No cognate antigen has been identified for it. Per-base quality was not reported, and no clone a single base away is much larger than it.

Mismatch repair deficiency was established in every enrolled patient by polymerase chain reaction or immunohistochemistry. TCR sequencing was carried out for a few patients who responded to pembrolizumab therapy. The phase II trial prospectively tested pembrolizumab PD-1 blockade in advanced mismatch repair-deficient cancers regardless of tissue of origin. Peripheral blood T cell samples were collected serially, before PD-1 blockade began and at several time points afterward. Blood sampling times were reported as weeks after the first pembrolizumab dose. The V and J segments used are TRBV7-2 and TRBJ1-4; the D gene cannot be named for sure. This TCR derives from an adult with mismatch repair-deficient cancer. The material was PBMCs, obtained roughly 24 weeks after starting pembrolizumab. The CDR3 loop reads CASSYLGEKLFF. The nucleotides read TGTGCCAGCAGTTATTTGGGCGAAAAACTGTTTTTT.